These 8 T cell receptor beta chains came from one sample sequenced in a study of cytomegalovirus exposure and HLA in healthy donors. Both 60 Vbeta primers and 13 Jbeta primers went into the PCR. Produced via immunoSEQ multiplex PCR; TCRdb's table is partial and in-frame only. Its table lists approximately 120,000 clones. The sequenced sample consisted of PBMCs. These receptors all come from a man aged 25 to 45 in good health and CMV-seronegative.

The V gene is TRBV9, the J gene TRBJ2-1; maybe TRBD2 (7 bases). Germline V lookup: CDR1 SGDLS, CDR2 YYNGEE. CDR3 length: 15 amino acids. V was clipped by 0 bases and J by 7 bases, with 14 bases between them. The CDR3 sequence: CASSVGGGLGNEQFF. CDR3 in DNA: TGTGCCAGCAGCGTAGGGGGGGGCCTGGGGAATGAGCAGTTCTTC.

The genes are TRBV19 and TRBJ1-1; TRBD1 agrees at 7 bases. Trimming removed 3 bases from V and 5 bases from J; junction bases left unmatched: 6. Germline V gene lookup returns CDR1 LNHDA and CDR2 SQIVND (reference sequence). The CDR3 consists of 14 residues. The CDR3 sequence: CASSMGTVYTEAFF. CDR3 coding DNA: TGTGCCAGTAGTATGGGGACAGTCTATACTGAAGCTTTCTTT.

The chain links TRBV7-2 to TRBJ2-1; TRBD2 agrees at 8 bases. J gave up 2 bases and V 5 bases, and 8 bases lay outside the gene matches. The germline CDR1 and CDR2 sequences are SGHTA and FQGNSA. This CDR3 spans 16 amino acids. CDR3 sequence: CASSRASGSTYNEQFF. As DNA, the CDR3 is TGTGCCAGCAGCCGGGCTAGCGGGTCAACCTACAATGAGCAGTTCTTC.

V gene TRBV4-3 combines with J gene TRBJ2-6; 9 nucleotides line up with TRBD1. Trimming at V came to 3 bases and at J to 0 bases, leaving 9 bases not matched to a gene. CDR1 is LGHNA, CDR2 YSLEER, per germline. This CDR3 has 19 residues. The CDR3 here is CASSQGGTGLSSGANVLTF. Here the CDR3 DNA reads TGCGCCAGCAGCCAGGGAGGGACAGGGCTTAGCTCTGGGGCCAACGTCCTGACTTTC.

V gene TRBV7-2 combines with J gene TRBJ1-3, with D uncertain. The CDR3 is made up of 14 amino acids. Germline-derived CDR1 and CDR2 are SGHTA and FQGNSA. V lost 10 bases and J 0 bases, leaving 13 bases between the germline ends. Here the CDR3 reads CATPSGSSGNTIYF. The CDR3 region has the DNA TGTGCCACTCCCTCGGGGAGCTCTGGAAACACCATATATTTT.

This chain connects TRBV7-2 to TRBJ2-5; 11 nucleotides match TRBD2. With 2 bases clipped from V and 11 bases from J, the junction kept 10 bases outside the gene matches. CDR3 length: 15 residues. Germline-derived CDR1 and CDR2 are SGHTA and FQGNSA. The CDR3 here is CASSLTSGSLKEQYF. CDR3 DNA: TGTGCCAGCAGCTTAACTAGCGGGAGCCTAAAGGAGCAGTACTTC.

The chain combines TRBV29-1 with TRBJ1-1; D is unclear. The CDR3 length is 11 residues. Germline V lookup: CDR1 SQVTM, CDR2 ANQGSEA. The germline V and J ends were trimmed by 6 bases and 6 bases, with 11 bases remaining between them. CDR3 loop: CSVRVGAEAFF. As DNA, the CDR3 is TGCAGCGTGCGGGTCGGGGCTGAAGCTTTCTTT.

J is TRBJ2-1 and V is TRBV18; 9 positions match TRBD2. This CDR3 is built from 16 residues. V lost 6 bases to trimming and J lost 2 bases; unmatched junction nucleotides: 8. Looked up from germline, CDR1 is KGHSH and CDR2 is LQKENI. CDR3: CASSRPVAGAYNEQFF. CDR3 DNA: TGTGCCAGCTCCCGACCGGTAGCGGGAGCCTACAATGAGCAGTTCTTC.